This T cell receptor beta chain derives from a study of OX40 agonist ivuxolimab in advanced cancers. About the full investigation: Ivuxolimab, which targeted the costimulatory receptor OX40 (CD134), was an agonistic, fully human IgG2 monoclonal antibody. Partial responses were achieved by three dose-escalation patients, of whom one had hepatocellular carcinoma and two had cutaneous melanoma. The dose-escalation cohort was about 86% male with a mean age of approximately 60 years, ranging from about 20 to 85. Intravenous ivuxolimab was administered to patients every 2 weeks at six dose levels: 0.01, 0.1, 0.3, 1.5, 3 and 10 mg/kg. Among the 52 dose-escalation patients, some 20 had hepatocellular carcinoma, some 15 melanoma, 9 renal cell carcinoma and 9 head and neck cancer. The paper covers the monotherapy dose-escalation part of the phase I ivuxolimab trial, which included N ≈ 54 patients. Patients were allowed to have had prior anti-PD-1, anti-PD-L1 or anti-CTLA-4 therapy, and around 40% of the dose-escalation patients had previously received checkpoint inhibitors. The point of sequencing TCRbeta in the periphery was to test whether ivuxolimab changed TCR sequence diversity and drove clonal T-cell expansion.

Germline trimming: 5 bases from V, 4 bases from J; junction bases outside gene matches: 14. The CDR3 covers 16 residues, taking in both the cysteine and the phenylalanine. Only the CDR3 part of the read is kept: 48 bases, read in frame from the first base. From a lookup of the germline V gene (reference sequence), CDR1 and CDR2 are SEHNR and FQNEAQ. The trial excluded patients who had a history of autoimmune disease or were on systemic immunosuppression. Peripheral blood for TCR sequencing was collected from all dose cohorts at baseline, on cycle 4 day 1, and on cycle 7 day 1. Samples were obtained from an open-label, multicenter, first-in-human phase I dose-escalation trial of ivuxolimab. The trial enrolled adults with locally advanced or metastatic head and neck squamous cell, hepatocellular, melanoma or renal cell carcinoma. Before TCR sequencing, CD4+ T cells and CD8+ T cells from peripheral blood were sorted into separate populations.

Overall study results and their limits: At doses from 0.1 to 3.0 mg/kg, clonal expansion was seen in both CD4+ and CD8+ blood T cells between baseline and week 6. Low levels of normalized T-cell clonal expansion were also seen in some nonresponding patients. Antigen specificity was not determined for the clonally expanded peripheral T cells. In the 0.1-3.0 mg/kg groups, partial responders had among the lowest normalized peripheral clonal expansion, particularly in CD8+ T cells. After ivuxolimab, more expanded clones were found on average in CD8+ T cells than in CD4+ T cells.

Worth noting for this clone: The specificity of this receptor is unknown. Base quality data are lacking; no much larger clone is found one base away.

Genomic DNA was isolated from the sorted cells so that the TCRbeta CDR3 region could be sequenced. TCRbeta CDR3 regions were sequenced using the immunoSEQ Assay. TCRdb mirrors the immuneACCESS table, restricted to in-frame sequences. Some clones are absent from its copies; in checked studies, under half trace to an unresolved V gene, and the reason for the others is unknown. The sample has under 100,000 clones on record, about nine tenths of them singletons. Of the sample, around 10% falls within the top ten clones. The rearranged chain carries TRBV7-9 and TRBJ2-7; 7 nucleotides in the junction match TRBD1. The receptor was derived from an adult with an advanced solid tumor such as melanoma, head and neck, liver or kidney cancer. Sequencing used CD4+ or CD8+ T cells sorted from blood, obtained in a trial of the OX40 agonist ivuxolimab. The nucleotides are TGTGCCAGCAGCCAAGTGCTAGGGACAGCAGTTTACGAGCAGTACTTC. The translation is CASSQVLGTAVYEQYF.